Listed below are T cell receptor beta chains from one sample, sequenced in a study of T cells expressing NK-cell markers. TCRdb reprocessed the 5' RACE reads, keeping one entry per CDR3 protein, no DNA. This sample carries about half a million distinct CDR3 sequences, with roughly 1.4% going to the ten biggest clones. What was sequenced was blood T cells: a sorted CD56 or NKG2C T cell subset, CD4+ or CD8+ T cells, or bulk PBMC T cells (not recorded which). The receptor source for this set is a woman between 50 and 59 years old in good health. The CDR3 runs from the conserved cysteine through the conserved F or W.

CASSEGTGLGTDTQYF | TRBJ2-3 | TRBV2
CASSPGPRGAKNIQYF | TRBJ2-4 | TRBV5-5
CASSQDQINTGELFF | TRBJ2-2 | TRBV4-1
CSSRQGPNQPQHF | TRBJ1-5 | TRBV20-1
CSVGVGGPTDTQYF | TRBJ2-3 | TRBV29-1
CASSFQGPGGDTQYF | TRBJ2-3 | TRBV12-3/TRBV12-4
CASSLALRPYEQYF | TRBJ2-7 | TRBV12-3/TRBV12-4
CASRETGTGTYEQYF | TRBJ2-7 | TRBV14
CASSSQGDQPQHF | TRBJ1-5 | TRBV19
CASGPSTTSGKVQYF | TRBJ2-3 | TRBV5-1
CASSPIPGPNTGELFF | TRBJ2-2 | TRBV11-2
CASSLTSGRAVGQFF | TRBJ2-1 | TRBV12-3/TRBV12-4
CATSDVGINYGYTF | TRBJ1-2 | TRBV24-1
CATSDFKSGQGNSLSYNEQFF | TRBJ2-1 | TRBV24-1
CASSPRTSGNPFF | TRBJ2-1 | TRBV11-2
CSARGQTYSNQPQHF | TRBJ1-5 | TRBV20-1
CASSGSAIREQYF | TRBJ2-7 | TRBV2
CASSQRVQDGELFF | TRBJ2-2 | TRBV12-3/TRBV12-4
CASSHPRTDVSYNEQFF | TRBJ2-1 | TRBV4-1
CASSKNLAGGNWADTQYF | TRBJ2-3 | TRBV7-9
CASRISVTSYNEQFF | TRBJ2-1 | TRBV6-5
CASSLTGDSSPLHF | TRBJ1-6 | TRBV5-1
CSAPHKVGLAGETQYF | TRBJ2-5 | TRBV20-1
CATSGTSGREYNEQFF | TRBJ2-1 | TRBV24-1
CASSLYRGQGINEQFF | TRBJ2-1 | TRBV27
CSARRQGANTEAFF | TRBJ1-1 | TRBV20-1
CASSPNRQSGYGYTF | TRBJ1-2 | TRBV12-3/TRBV12-4
CASSVDPGQGRETQYF | TRBJ2-5 | TRBV9
CASSPGVHTDTQYF | TRBJ2-3 | TRBV12-3/TRBV12-4
CASSQEGGLREKLFF | TRBJ1-4 | TRBV3-1
CASSNQGNEQYF | TRBJ2-7 | TRBV5-1
CATLGVGRETGELFF | TRBJ2-2 | TRBV11-1
CASSYGQGSSYNSPLHF | TRBJ1-6 | TRBV12-3/TRBV12-4
CASTGVAGGPQETQYF | TRBJ2-5 | TRBV12-3/TRBV12-4
CSASTRVEQYF | TRBJ2-7 | TRBV20-1
CSARGQGLAKNIQYF | TRBJ2-4 | TRBV20-1
CASSPQLLGTEAFF | TRBJ1-1 | TRBV7-8
CASSRERPGQGSIGELFF | TRBJ2-2 | TRBV7-9
CASSPAVGLAQYF | TRBJ2-5 | TRBV3-1
CASSSMGQGRNGYTF | TRBJ1-2 | TRBV7-3
CASRRQGGGYTF | TRBJ1-2 | TRBV6-1
CASSYGSEETQYF | TRBJ2-5 | TRBV14
CASSSPRTSGRPGGETQYF | TRBJ2-5 | TRBV5-1
CASRLAGGTNEQFF | TRBJ2-1 | TRBV12-3/TRBV12-4
CASSQFVGIAAFF | TRBJ1-1 | TRBV16
CAIRQGTSGDEQFF | TRBJ2-1 | TRBV10-3
CASTLGGSTEAFF | TRBJ1-1 | TRBV12-3/TRBV12-4
CASSVRGETQYF | TRBJ2-5 | TRBV6-1
CATSSVQVSNQPQHF | TRBJ1-5 | TRBV15
CASSSHTGSSGYTF | TRBJ1-2 | TRBV12-3/TRBV12-4
CASSKDENVSGTQYF | TRBJ2-5 | TRBV21-1
CASSHSGTLVYEQYF | TRBJ2-7 | TRBV2
CAISSGRGLVRGYTF | TRBJ1-2 | TRBV28
CASSSRTGYTGELFF | TRBJ2-2 | TRBV11-3
CASSWTSGRSETQYF | TRBJ2-5 | TRBV5-1
CASSQRLGWQFF | TRBJ2-1 | TRBV3-1
CASSPLAGRNTDTQYF | TRBJ2-3 | TRBV28